This TCR beta chain was sequenced for a study of monozygotic twins with inflammatory bowel disease. TCRdb processed the 5' RACE reads again and assigns one entry to each CDR3 protein, with no DNA. This table holds about 450,000 distinct CDR3 sequences. Details on this clonotype: Its antigen remains unknown.

General observations from the study: The analysis did not separate different T cell subtypes. Possibly because of limited power, concordant and discordant twins showed no difference in repertoire similarity. Differing immunosuppressive treatments may have added variability to patient repertoires. IBD patients, compared with healthy twins, shared fewer clonotypes with others (especially with disease activity).

Source material: blood. This clonotype originated in a human donor with ulcerative colitis or Crohn's disease, or a healthy co-twin of an affected twin (not recorded which).

This CDR3 reads CASSFPGLAGGRDTQYF. The chain has TRBV5-1 and TRBJ2-3; with no DNA, the TCRdb D assignment of TRBD2 cannot be verified. This CDR3 has 17 residues. CDR1 and CDR2 from the germline V gene are SGHRS and YFSETQ. Complete variable domain (other parts from reference TRBV5-1 and TRBJ2-3): KAGVTQTPRYLIKTRGQQVTLSCSPISGHRSVSWYQQTPGQGLQFLFEYFSETQRNKGNFPGRFSGRQFSNSRSEMNVSTLELGDSALYLCASSFPGLAGGRDTQYFGPGTRLTVL.